A single sample gave rise to the 4 T cell receptor beta chains below, sequenced in a study of shared clonotypes between healthy human individuals. TCRdb's copy holds only in-frame clones and misses some; the assay was immunoSEQ multiplex PCR. Of millions of clones listed, 93% are singletons. It was CD45RO-negative cells, positively selected for CCR7, that made up naive CD8 cells, with terminally differentiated effector memory CD45RA+ cells excluded. Sequencing used naive CD8+ T cells from PBMCs. These receptors came from a man aged 18 to 30 in good health. Some clones in this sample may be carry-over from other donors' samples.

J is TRBJ1-1 and V is TRBV7-9; 10 bases map to TRBD1. The CDR3 is made up of 19 amino acids. Germline assignment: CDR1 SEHNR and CDR2 FQNEAQ (reference sequence). V dropped 4 bases and J dropped 5; count of bases not matched to a gene: 19. The CDR3 nucleotides read TGTGCCAGCAGCTCACCCCGGGACAGGGGCGGGGGGGCGTTGACTGAAGCTTTCTTT. Translation: CASSSPRDRGGGALTEAFF. The entire variable domain, with the rest obtained from reference TRBV7-9 and TRBJ1-1, is as follows: DTGVSQNPRHKITKRGQNVTFRCDPISEHNRLYWYRQTLGQGPEFLTYFQNEAQLEKSRLLSDRFSAERPKGSFSTLEIQRTEQGDSAMYLCASSSPRDRGGGALTEAFFGQGTRLTVV.

The V and J genes are TRBV7-9 and TRBJ1-2; no definite D call. The CDR3 length is 14 residues. V lost 5 bases and J lost 8, with 18 bases in between. Germline V lookup: CDR1 SEHNR, CDR2 FQNEAQ (reference sequence). The CDR3 region is CASSAGPRGDGYTF. DNA of the CDR3: TGTGCCAGCAGCGCCGGTCCCCGGGGAGACGGCTACACCTTC. Full variable domain (remainder filled in from reference TRBV7-9 and TRBJ1-2): DTGVSQNPRHKITKRGQNVTFRCDPISEHNRLYWYRQTLGQGPEFLTYFQNEAQLEKSRLLSDRFSAERPKGSFSTLEIQRTEQGDSAMYLCASSAGPRGDGYTFGSGTRLTVV.

The rearrangement links TRBV9 to TRBJ2-2, with D perhaps matching TRBD2 (5 bases). Germline V gene sequence: CDR1 SGDLS, CDR2 YYNGEE. The CDR3 runs 13 residues. V lost 4 bases and J lost 6, with 10 bases in between. The CDR3 loop is CASSLTGAGELFF. Here the CDR3 DNA reads TGTGCCAGCAGCCTGACCGGGGCCGGGGAGCTGTTTTTT.

The J gene is TRBJ2-1, the V gene TRBV13; 12 nucleotides align to TRBD2. V trimming: 7 bases; J trimming: 5 bases; junction bases outside the gene matches: 6. The CDR3 spans 15 residues. The V gene's germline CDR1 is PRHDT and CDR2 FYEKMQ (reference sequence). The CDR3: CASIELAGGDNEQFF. CDR3 DNA: TGTGCCAGCATCGAACTAGCGGGGGGAGACAATGAGCAGTTCTTC. The full variable domain, with the rest looked up from reference TRBV13 and TRBJ2-1, is AAGVIQSPRHLIKEKRETATLKCYPIPRHDTVYWYQQGPGQDPQFLISFYEKMQSDKGSIPDRFSAQQFSDYHSELNMSSLELGDSALYFCASIELAGGDNEQFFGPGTRLTVL.